This TCR beta chain was recovered during a study of human T cells and chemical hapten exposure (dated by TCRdb to the early 2020s). Notes on the research overall: Libraries were pooled for sequencing, and variation in per-sample TCR yields was attributed mainly to small differences in library volumes within the pool. For every blood RNA sample, sequencing covered both the TCR alpha and TCR beta chains. This study followed changes in the peripheral blood TCR repertoire in vivo during primary and secondary sensitization of alopecia patients to the hapten diphenylcyclopropenone (DPC).

The CDR3 spans 21 residues, from the cysteine through the phenylalanine. Here the CDR3 DNA is all that survives: 63 bases in frame from base 1. From V the trimming removes 0 bases and from J it removes 1 base, while the gene matches leave 15 bases of the junction unaccounted for. Via the germline V gene (reference sequence), CDR1 is SEHNR and CDR2 FQNEAQ. This clonotype was picked up a small number of times. Its recognized antigen is unknown. No quality values exist for individual bases; no much larger clone is one base distant. The library came from RACE. Reads for this sample came from a NextSeq 500. During library preparation, unique molecular identifiers were attached to individual cDNA molecules so that TCRs could be counted in a quantitative, reproducible way. The original pipeline was this. Samples had a median of 95,638 TCRs, with a range from about 20,000 to 690,600. V, J and CDR3 annotation of the TCR reads was performed with the Decombinator software suite. For the PS versus PT1 abundance plots, all samples were subsampled to the same number of TCRs (28,000). TCRs were defined as expanded if absent before sensitization and observed at least eight times at the 2-week time point. The public reads were run again by TCRdb, first through fastp at Q25 and then through MiXCR, and only productive beta chains were kept. Rows with one shared CDR3 protein collapse into an entry with the most common genes and DNA. TCRdb assigned the V and J calls; the authors' analysis was not used. Recorded for this sample are over 100,000 distinct CDR3 sequences; approximately 9.1% of them occurred a single time. The ten largest clones represent 1.5% to 2% of the sample.

The time point label corresponds to: healthy volunteer bleed at 2 weeks. Unfractionated whole blood was collected in Tempus Blood RNA tubes, and total RNA was extracted from that blood. Roughly 5 healthy volunteers were used as TCR sequencing controls and were bled at day 0, 2 weeks and 6 weeks. Findings and caveats that apply to the study as a whole: Repeated subsampling changed both the strength of the expansion versus patch-test correlation and the threshold at which the correlation became significant. No change with DPC sensitization was found in the number of TCRs above 1 in 1000 frequency, and no evidence of global repertoire structure alterations was found.

This receptor was identified in a male donor in good health. Some clones in this sample may be carry-over from other donors' samples. Sequencing was performed on whole blood. Rearrangement joined TRBV7-9 to TRBJ1-5, with 10 central nucleotides matching TRBD1. The DNA is TGTGCCAGCAGCTTAGCCCCACTGACAGGGGGCCCCGAGAGAAGCAATCAGCCCCAGCATTTT. It translates to CASSLAPLTGGPERSNQPQHF.